The 15 T cell receptor beta chains in this list originate from one sample, sequenced in a study of cytomegalovirus exposure and HLA in healthy donors. The PCR was carried out with 60 Vbeta primers and 13 Jbeta primers. TCRdb's copy holds only in-frame clones and misses some; the assay was immunoSEQ multiplex PCR. Of 150,000 to 200,000 clones detected, 70% to 80% appear once; the ten largest clones hold 1.6%. Sequenced input: PBMCs. The receptors originated from a woman aged 45-60 years in good health and CMV-seronegative.

This chain's CDR3 is CASSLVTMGHKADYEQYF. The CDR3 coding sequence is TGTGCCAGCAGCTTAGTGACAATGGGACACAAGGCCGACTACGAGCAGTACTTC. The chain employs TRBV7-2 and TRBJ2-7; TRBD1 is a possible D gene (6 bases). The germline gives CDR1 SGHTA, CDR2 FQGNSA. V was shortened by 1 base and J by 3 bases, with 22 bases between the two germline ends. The CDR3 loop spans 18 amino acids. The full variable domain, its missing parts supplied by reference TRBV7-2 and TRBJ2-7, is GAGVSQSPSNKVTEKGKDVELRCDPISGHTALYWYRQSLGQGLEFLIYFQGNSAPDKSGLPSDRFSAERTGGSVSTLTIQRTQQEDSAVYLCASSLVTMGHKADYEQYFGPGTRLTVT.

The table lists this clone with a count of one. The J gene is TRBJ2-7, the V gene TRBV25-1; D not certain. Germline CDR1 is MGHDK and CDR2 is SYGVNS. The CDR3 loop spans 13 amino acids. V was clipped by 3 bases and J by 4 bases, with 10 bases between them. CDR3 residues: CASSDSTEYEQYF. In DNA form, the CDR3 reads TGTGCCAGCAGTGACTCCACGGAGTACGAGCAGTACTTC.

The chain joins TRBV7-2 to TRBJ2-6, with unresolved D. The germline gives CDR1 SGHTA, CDR2 FQGNSA. Trimming removed 5 bases at V and 0 bases at J, with 8 bases between. The CDR3 totals 15 residues. CDR3 in amino acids: CASSTQSSGANVLTF. The CDR3 region has the DNA TGTGCCAGCAGCACACAGAGCTCTGGGGCCAACGTCCTGACTTTC.

The chain is built from TRBV4-2 and TRBJ2-7; TRBD1 aligns across 8 bases. With V trimmed by 0 bases and J by 4 bases, 5 bases remained unmatched. This CDR3 comprises 15 residues. The germline V gene encodes CDR1 LGHNA and CDR2 YNFKEQ. This CDR3 reads CASSQDYRGEYEQYF. The CDR3 DNA follows: TGTGCCAGCAGCCAAGATTACAGGGGGGAATACGAGCAGTACTTC.

In this sample, this clone turned up a few times. This sequence joins TRBV6-1 and TRBJ1-1; TRBD1 matches 10 bases. The CDR3 consists of 12 residues. V dropped 5 bases and J dropped 10; count of bases not matched to a gene: 4. Germline V gene sequence: CDR1 MNHNS, CDR2 SASEGT. The CDR3 DNA sequence: TGTGCCAGCAGTAGACAGGGGGCCTTAGCTTTCTTT. It is translated as CASSRQGALAFF.

The chain employs TRBV5-1 and TRBJ2-2, with 7 nucleotides matching TRBD2. The CDR3 totals 15 residues. Germline V gene lookup returns CDR1 SGHRS and CDR2 YFSETQ. Trimming cost V 3 bases and J 6 bases; bases outside gene matches: 8. As DNA, the CDR3 is TGCGCCAGCAGCTCCCTCACGGGGGGTGCCGGGGAGCTGTTTTTT. Translating it yields CASSSLTGGAGELFF.

The chain links TRBV19 to TRBJ2-1, with D tentatively TRBD1 (6 bases). V lost 6 bases and J lost 6, with 15 bases in between. The CDR3 loop spans 14 amino acids. Looked up from germline, CDR1 is LNHDA and CDR2 is SQIVND (reference sequence). CDR3: CASRLNGQINEQFF. CDR3 DNA: TGTGCCAGTAGGTTAAATGGACAGATCAATGAGCAGTTCTTC.

The rearrangement uses TRBV5-1 and TRBJ1-1; D ambiguous. The CDR3 is 16 residues long. Germline V gene sequence: CDR1 SGHRS, CDR2 YFSETQ. The V and J ends lost 2 bases and 3 bases respectively, with 17 bases between them. The CDR3 sequence: CASSFTIGWEDTEAFF. CDR3 in DNA: TGCGCCAGCAGCTTTACAATAGGGTGGGAGGACACTGAAGCTTTCTTT.

J is TRBJ2-7 and V is TRBV4-2, with 11 bases matching TRBD2. Losses at the gene ends were 0 bases for V and 1 base for J; bases not matched to a gene: 14. The CDR3 runs 20 residues. Germline-derived CDR1 and CDR2 are LGHNA and YNFKEQ. This CDR3 is CASSQEEGSLAGEMSYEQYF. The CDR3 region has the DNA TGTGCCAGCAGCCAAGAAGAGGGGTCACTAGCGGGAGAAATGTCCTACGAGCAGTACTTC.

The count of this clone is one. The chain links TRBV28 to TRBJ1-1, with 9 bases identical to TRBD1. CDR1 and CDR2 (germline): MDHEN, SYDVKM. J lost 5 bases, V lost 3 bases, and 4 bases had no gene match. This CDR3 has 14 amino acids. CDR3 amino acids: CASSFNRGRTEAFF. The CDR3 nucleotides are TGTGCCAGCAGTTTCAACAGGGGGCGGACTGAAGCTTTCTTT.

The J gene is TRBJ2-5, the V gene TRBV5-6; D ambiguous. The last part of the DNA fits TRBJ2-7 better; the J call may be wrong. The germline gives CDR1 SGHDT, CDR2 YYEEEE. CDR3 size: 12 residues. Here the CDR3 reads CASSFPSHEQYF. The CDR3 DNA reads TGTGCCAGCAGCTTTCCTTCCCACGAGCAGTACTTC.

CDR3 loop: CASSSRDRGLNTGELFF. The CDR3 DNA reads as TGTGCCAGCAGCTCCCGGGACAGGGGTTTGAACACCGGGGAGCTGTTTTTT. The chain recombines TRBV7-3 with TRBJ2-2; TRBD1 agrees at 10 bases. The germline CDR1 and CDR2 sequences are SGHTA and FQGTGA. The V and J ends lost 4 bases and 1 base, in that order; junction bases with no gene match: 6. CDR3 length: 17 residues.

This clone showed up just a few times. This chain uses TRBV5-6 with TRBJ1-4; tentatively, D is TRBD1 (5 bases). CDR3 length: 14 residues. V lost 2 bases and J 6 bases, leaving 11 bases between the germline ends. The V gene's germline CDR1 is SGHDT and CDR2 YYEEEE. The CDR3 loop reads CASSLTGGDEKLFF. CDR3 sequence (DNA): TGTGCCAGCAGCTTAACCGGGGGAGATGAAAAACTGTTTTTT.

The J gene is TRBJ2-7, the V gene TRBV14; the match to TRBD2 covers 7 bases. Trimming took 2 bases from V and 3 from J; bases not matched to a gene: 4. In germline, CDR1 is SGHDN, CDR2 FVKESK. This CDR3 has 14 amino acids. The CDR3 reads CASSQLGLGYEQYF. For the CDR3, the DNA is TGTGCCAGCAGCCAACTAGGACTAGGCTACGAGCAGTACTTC.

The rearrangement links TRBV11-3 to TRBJ2-7; 8 bases align to TRBD1. The V gene end was trimmed by 4 bases and the J gene end by 3 bases; junction bases not matched to a gene: 2. In germline, CDR1 is SGHNT, CDR2 YENEEA. There are 13 residues in the CDR3. Here the CDR3 DNA reads TGTGCCAGCAGCTCCGGGACAGGCTACGAGCAGTACTTC. Encoded protein: CASSSGTGYEQYF.